This TCR beta chain is drawn from a study of T-cell memory formation after mild COVID-19. Looking at the study overall: For the most part, TCR clusters were specific to one donor. General observations from the study: Later expanders leaned CD4+, whereas day 15 to 85 contracting clones were balanced CD4/CD8.

This clonotype was counted many times. Its antigen is not identified. The CDR3 extends over 15 amino acids. After removal of 0 bases from V and 5 bases from J, the junction contained 5 bases not matched to a gene. Germline V gene data show CDR1 as SGHNT and CDR2 as YYREEE (reference sequence). In TCRdb, the 5' RACE reads were re-called with MiXCR into one record per CDR3 protein. This sample has some 43,000 distinct CDR3 sequences; about 6.1% occur once, and the top ten carry about 0.81%. Input material: PBMCs or a T cell subset sorted from them (not recorded which). The clonotype comes from an adult who had mild COVID-19 (a few samples of this study predate the infection). Cell type and time point are not known. This chain uses TRBV5-4 with TRBJ2-1; TRBD1 aligns across 7 bases. Written as DNA, the CDR3 is TGTGCCAGCAGCTTGGGGGACAGAATAAACAATGAGCAGTTCTTC. Translated: CASSLGDRINNEQFF.